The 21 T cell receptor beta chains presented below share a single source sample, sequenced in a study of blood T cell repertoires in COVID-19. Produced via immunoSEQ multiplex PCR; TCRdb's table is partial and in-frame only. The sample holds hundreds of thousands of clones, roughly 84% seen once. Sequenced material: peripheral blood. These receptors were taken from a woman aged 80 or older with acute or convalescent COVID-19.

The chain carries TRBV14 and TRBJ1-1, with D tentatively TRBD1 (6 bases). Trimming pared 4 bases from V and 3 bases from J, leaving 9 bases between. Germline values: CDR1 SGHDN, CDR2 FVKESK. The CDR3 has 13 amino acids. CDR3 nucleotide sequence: TGTGCCAGCAGCCGACAGGTGGACACTGAAGCTTTCTTT. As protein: CASSRQVDTEAFF.

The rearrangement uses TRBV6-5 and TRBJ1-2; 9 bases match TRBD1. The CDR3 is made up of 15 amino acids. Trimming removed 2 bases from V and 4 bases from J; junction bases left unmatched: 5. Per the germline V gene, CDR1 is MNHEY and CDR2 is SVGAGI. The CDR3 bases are TGTGCCAGCAGTTACGCAACAGGGGGCCGCTATGGCTACACCTTC. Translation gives CASSYATGGRYGYTF.

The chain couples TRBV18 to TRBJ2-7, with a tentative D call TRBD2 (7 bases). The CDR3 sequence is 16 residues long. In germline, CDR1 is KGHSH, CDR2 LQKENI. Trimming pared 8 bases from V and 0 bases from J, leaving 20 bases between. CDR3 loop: CASREGGGALSYEQYF. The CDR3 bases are TGTGCCAGCCGAGAGGGGGGAGGGGCCCTCTCCTACGAGCAGTACTTC.

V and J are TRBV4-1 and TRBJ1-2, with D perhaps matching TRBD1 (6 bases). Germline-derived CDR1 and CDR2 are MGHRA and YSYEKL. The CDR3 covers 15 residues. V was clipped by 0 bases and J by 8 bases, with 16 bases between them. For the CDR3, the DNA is TGCGCCAGCAGCCAAGAAGACAGGAGCGTCAAAGGCTACACCTTC. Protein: CASSQEDRSVKGYTF.

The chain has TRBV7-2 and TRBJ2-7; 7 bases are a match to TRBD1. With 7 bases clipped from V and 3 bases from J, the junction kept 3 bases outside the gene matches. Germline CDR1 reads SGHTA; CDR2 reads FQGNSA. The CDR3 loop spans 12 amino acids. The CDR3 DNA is TGTGCCAGCAACCCAGGGGGCTACGAGCAGTACTTC. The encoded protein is CASNPGGYEQYF.

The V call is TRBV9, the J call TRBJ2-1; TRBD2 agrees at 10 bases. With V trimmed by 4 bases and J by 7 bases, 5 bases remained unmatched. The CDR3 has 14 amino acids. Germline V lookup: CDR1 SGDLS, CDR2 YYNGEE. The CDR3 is CASSFKAGGNEQFF. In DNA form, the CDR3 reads TGTGCCAGCAGCTTCAAAGCGGGGGGGAATGAGCAGTTCTTC.

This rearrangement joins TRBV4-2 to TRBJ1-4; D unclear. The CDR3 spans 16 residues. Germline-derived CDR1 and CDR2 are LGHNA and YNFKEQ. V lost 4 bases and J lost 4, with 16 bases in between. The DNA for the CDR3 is TGTGCCAGCAGCCTAAGTCTGGCGGTGAATAATGAAAAACTGTTTTTT. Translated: CASSLSLAVNNEKLFF.

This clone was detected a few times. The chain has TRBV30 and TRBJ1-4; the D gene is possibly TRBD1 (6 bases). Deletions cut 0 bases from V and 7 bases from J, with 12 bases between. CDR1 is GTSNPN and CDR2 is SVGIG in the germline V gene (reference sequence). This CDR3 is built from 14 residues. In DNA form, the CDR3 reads TGTGCCTGGAGTGTACGGGGGGCTGGTGAAAAACTGTTTTTT. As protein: CAWSVRGAGEKLFF.

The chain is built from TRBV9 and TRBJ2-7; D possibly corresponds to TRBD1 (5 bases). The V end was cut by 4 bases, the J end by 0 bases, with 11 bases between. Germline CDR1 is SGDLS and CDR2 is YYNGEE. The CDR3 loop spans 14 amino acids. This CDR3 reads CASSPRQPSYEQYF. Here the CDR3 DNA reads TGTGCCAGCAGCCCCCGACAGCCCTCCTACGAGCAGTACTTC.

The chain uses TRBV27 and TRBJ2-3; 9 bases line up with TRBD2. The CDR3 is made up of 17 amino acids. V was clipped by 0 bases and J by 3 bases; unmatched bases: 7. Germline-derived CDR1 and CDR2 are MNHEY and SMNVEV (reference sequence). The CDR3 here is CASSLSRRGGQTDTQYF. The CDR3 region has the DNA TGTGCCAGCAGTTTATCGCGGCGGGGGGGCCAGACAGATACGCAGTATTTT.

CDR3 in amino acids: CASSDGGATNYGYTF. CDR3 in DNA: TGTGCCAGCAGTGACGGGGGGGCCACGAACTATGGCTACACCTTC. The J gene is TRBJ1-2, the V gene TRBV6-4, with D perhaps TRBD1 (6 bases). Between the trimmed V and J ends, which lost 2 bases and 2 bases, there was a span of 12 bases. Germline CDR1 reads MRHNA; CDR2 reads SNTAGT. The CDR3 length is 15 residues.

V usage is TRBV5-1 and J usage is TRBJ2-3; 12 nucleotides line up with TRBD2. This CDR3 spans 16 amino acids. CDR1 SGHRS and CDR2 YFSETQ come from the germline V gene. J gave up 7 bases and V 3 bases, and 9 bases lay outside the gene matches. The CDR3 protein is CASSSLAGGPQNTQYF. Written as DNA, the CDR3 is TGCGCCAGCAGCTCCCTAGCGGGGGGGCCCCAAAATACGCAGTATTTT.

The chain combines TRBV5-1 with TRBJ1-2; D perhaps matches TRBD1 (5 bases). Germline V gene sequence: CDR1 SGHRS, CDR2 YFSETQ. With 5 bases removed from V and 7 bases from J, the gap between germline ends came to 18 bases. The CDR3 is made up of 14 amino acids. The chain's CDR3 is CASSAQEFLGGYTF. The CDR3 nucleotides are TGCGCCAGCAGTGCACAGGAATTTCTCGGTGGCTACACCTTC. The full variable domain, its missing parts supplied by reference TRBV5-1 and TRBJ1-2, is KAGVTQTPRYLIKTRGQQVTLSCSPISGHRSVSWYQQTPGQGLQFLFEYFSETQRNKGNFPGRFSGRQFSNSRSEMNVSTLELGDSALYLCASSAQEFLGGYTFGSGTRLTVV.

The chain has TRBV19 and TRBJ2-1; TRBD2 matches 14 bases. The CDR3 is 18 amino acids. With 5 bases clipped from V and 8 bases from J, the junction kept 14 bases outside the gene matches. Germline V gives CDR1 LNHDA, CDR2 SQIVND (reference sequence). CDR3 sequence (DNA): TGTGCCAGTAGTTTGACTAGCGGGGGGGAAGTCCTACAATATGAGCAGTTCTTC. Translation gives CASSLTSGGEVLQYEQFF.

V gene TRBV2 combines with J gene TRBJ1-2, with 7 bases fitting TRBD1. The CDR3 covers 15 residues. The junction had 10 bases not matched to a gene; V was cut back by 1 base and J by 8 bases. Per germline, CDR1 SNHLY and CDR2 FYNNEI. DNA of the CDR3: TGTGCCAGCAGTGAAGTCGAGGGCAGGGGGAGAGGCTACACCTTC. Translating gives CASSEVEGRGRGYTF.

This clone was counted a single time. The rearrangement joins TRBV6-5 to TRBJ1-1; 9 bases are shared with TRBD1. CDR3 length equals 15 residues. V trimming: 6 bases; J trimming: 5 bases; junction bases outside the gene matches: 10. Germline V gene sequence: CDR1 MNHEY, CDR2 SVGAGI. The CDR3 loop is CASRRQTGGITEAFF. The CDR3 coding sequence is TGTGCCAGCAGGAGGCAGACAGGGGGAATAACTGAAGCTTTCTTT.

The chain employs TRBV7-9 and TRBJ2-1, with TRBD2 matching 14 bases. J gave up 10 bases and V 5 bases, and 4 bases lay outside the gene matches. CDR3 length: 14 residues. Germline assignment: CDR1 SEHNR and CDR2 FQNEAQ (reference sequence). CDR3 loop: CASSPGLAGEEQFF. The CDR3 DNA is TGTGCCAGCAGCCCGGGACTAGCGGGGGAGGAGCAGTTCTTC. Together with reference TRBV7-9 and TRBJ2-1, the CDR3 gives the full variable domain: DTGVSQNPRHKITKRGQNVTFRCDPISEHNRLYWYRQTLGQGPEFLTYFQNEAQLEKSRLLSDRFSAERPKGSFSTLEIQRTEQGDSAMYLCASSPGLAGEEQFFGPGTRLTVL.

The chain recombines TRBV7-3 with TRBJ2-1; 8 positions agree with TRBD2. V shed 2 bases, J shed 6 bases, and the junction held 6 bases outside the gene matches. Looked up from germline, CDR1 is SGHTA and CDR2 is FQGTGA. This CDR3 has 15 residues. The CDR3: CASSLGRAGVNEQFF. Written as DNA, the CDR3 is TGTGCCAGCAGCTTAGGGCGAGCGGGGGTCAATGAGCAGTTCTTC.

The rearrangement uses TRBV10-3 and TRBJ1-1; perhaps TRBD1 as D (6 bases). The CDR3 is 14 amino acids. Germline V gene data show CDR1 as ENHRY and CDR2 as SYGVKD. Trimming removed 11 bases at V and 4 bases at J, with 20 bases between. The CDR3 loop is CASREGGGGTEAFF. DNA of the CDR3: TGTGCCTCCCGCGAGGGCGGGGGCGGCACTGAAGCTTTCTTT.

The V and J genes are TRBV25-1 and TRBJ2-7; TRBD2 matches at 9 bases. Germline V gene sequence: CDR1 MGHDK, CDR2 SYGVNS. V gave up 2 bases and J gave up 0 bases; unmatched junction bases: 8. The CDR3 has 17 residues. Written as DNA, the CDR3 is TGTGCCAGCAGTGAAACGGCGGGGGGGCCCAGCTCCTACGAGCAGTACTTC. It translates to CASSETAGGPSSYEQYF.

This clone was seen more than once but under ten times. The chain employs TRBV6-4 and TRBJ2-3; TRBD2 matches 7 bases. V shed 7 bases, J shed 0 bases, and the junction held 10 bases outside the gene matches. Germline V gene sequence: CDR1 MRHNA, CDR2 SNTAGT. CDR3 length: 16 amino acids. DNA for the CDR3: TGTGCCAGCATTGTAAGAGCGGGGCCCAGCACAGATACGCAGTATTTT. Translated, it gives CASIVRAGPSTDTQYF.